These 16 T cell receptor beta chains came from one sample sequenced in a study of cytomegalovirus exposure and HLA in healthy donors. Vbeta (60) and Jbeta (13) primers were used in the PCR. The repertoire was sequenced with immunoSEQ multiplex PCR; TCRdb's copy has only in-frame clones and lacks some. Its table records 200,000 to 250,000 clones. The sequencing sample was made of PBMCs. These receptors all stem from a woman aged 25-40 years in good health and CMV-seropositive.

V gene TRBV23-1 combines with J gene TRBJ1-3; no clear D gene. TRBV23-1 is annotated as an ORF whose role is uncertain. With 0 bases removed from V and 1 base from J, the gap between germline ends came to 7 bases. This CDR3 is 15 amino acids long. In DNA, the CDR3 is TGCGCCAGCAGTCAATCATCAACTTCTGGAAACACCATATATTTT. It codes for CASSQSSTSGNTIYF.

The V call is TRBV7-9, the J call TRBJ1-2; 7 bases are shared with TRBD1. Trimming cost V 5 bases and J 8 bases; bases outside gene matches: 14. Germline loops: CDR1 SEHNR, CDR2 FQNEAQ (reference sequence). The CDR3 consists of 15 residues. The CDR3 is CASSRAGTDPLGYTF. The DNA for the CDR3 is TGTGCCAGCAGCCGAGCCGGGACAGATCCCCTAGGCTACACCTTC. The complete variable domain, with remaining parts taken from reference TRBV7-9 and TRBJ1-2, reads DTGVSQNPRHKITKRGQNVTFRCDPISEHNRLYWYRQTLGQGPEFLTYFQNEAQLEKSRLLSDRFSAERPKGSFSTLEIQRTEQGDSAMYLCASSRAGTDPLGYTFGSGTRLTVV.

The chain recombines TRBV10-1 with TRBJ2-7; unclear D gene. Germline CDR1 is WNHNN and CDR2 is SYGVQD (reference sequence). The germline V and J ends were trimmed by 6 bases and 0 bases, with 3 bases remaining between them. This CDR3 contains 11 residues. DNA for the CDR3: TGCGCCAGCAGCAGCTCCTACGAGCAGTACTTC. Translated, it gives CASSSSYEQYF.

V usage is TRBV6-5 and J usage is TRBJ1-4; 7 bases are shared with TRBD1. Germline CDR1 reads MNHEY; CDR2 reads SVGAGI. The CDR3 is made up of 14 amino acids. With 6 bases clipped from V and 5 bases from J, the junction kept 6 bases outside the gene matches. The CDR3: CASSLTGLNEKLFF. The CDR3 DNA is TGTGCCAGCAGCCTGACAGGGCTCAATGAAAAACTGTTTTTT.

CDR3 nucleotide sequence: TGCGCCAGCAGCCAAGATTGGCGGAGTTATCAGCCCCAGCATTTT. Amino acid sequence: CASSQDWRSYQPQHF. The rearrangement joins TRBV4-1 to TRBJ1-5; D is unclear. Germline lookup yields CDR1 MGHRA and CDR2 YSYEKL. The CDR3 is 15 residues long. V dropped 0 bases and J dropped 5 bases, with 11 bases sitting between them.

V usage is TRBV13 and J usage is TRBJ2-7; 12 nucleotides align to TRBD2. Looked up from germline, CDR1 is PRHDT and CDR2 is FYEKMQ (reference sequence). V was clipped by 6 bases and J by 2 bases; unmatched bases: 5. This CDR3 comprises 15 residues. CDR3 sequence: CASSWRTSGAYEQYF. The CDR3 DNA reads as TGTGCCAGCAGTTGGAGGACTAGCGGGGCCTACGAGCAGTACTTC.

This chain connects TRBV4-1 to TRBJ1-1, with D tentatively TRBD1 (5 bases). There are 16 residues in the CDR3. Germline V gene lookup returns CDR1 MGHRA and CDR2 YSYEKL. V gave up 1 base and J gave up 3 bases, with 15 bases separating them. In DNA, the CDR3 is TGCGCCAGCAGCCAAGTGGGGACCGCGGGGGACACTGAAGCTTTCTTT. It translates to CASSQVGTAGDTEAFF.

The chain couples TRBV19 to TRBJ2-3, with D possibly being TRBD2 (5 bases). This CDR3 contains 17 residues. V was cut by 2 bases and J by 0 bases, with 15 bases left in between. Germline CDR1 LNHDA, CDR2 SQIVND (reference sequence). The CDR3 here is CASSIKFWSGSTDTQYF. For the CDR3, the DNA is TGTGCCAGTAGTATAAAATTTTGGAGCGGAAGCACAGATACGCAGTATTTT.

The chain uses TRBV28 and TRBJ2-6; 8 nucleotides align to TRBD1. Unmatched junction bases numbered 8, after V lost 5 bases and J lost 2 bases. The CDR3 has 17 amino acids. Per the germline V gene, CDR1 is MDHEN and CDR2 is SYDVKM. CDR3 region: CASSAPGTGTGANVLTF. The CDR3 DNA sequence: TGTGCCAGCAGTGCCCCCGGGACAGGAACTGGGGCCAACGTCCTGACTTTC. The variable domain in full, completed from reference TRBV28 and TRBJ2-6, reads DVKVTQSSRYLVKRTGEKVFLECVQDMDHENMFWYRQDPGLGLRLIYFSYDVKMKEKGDIPEGYSVSREKKERFSLILESASTNQTSMYLCASSAPGTGTGANVLTFGAGSRLTVL.

This chain links TRBV7-2 with TRBJ2-7, with TRBD2 matching 15 bases. The germline V gene encodes CDR1 SGHTA and CDR2 FQGNSA. V was pared by 1 base and J by 3 bases, with 1 base of the junction left unmatched. This CDR3 is 16 amino acids long. Here the CDR3 reads CASSLGGLAGGYEQYF. DNA of the CDR3: TGTGCCAGCAGCTTAGGGGGACTAGCGGGGGGCTACGAGCAGTACTTC.

The V call is TRBV19, the J call TRBJ1-4; a possible D gene is TRBD1 (5 bases). The CDR3 consists of 14 residues. Germline CDR1 is LNHDA and CDR2 is SQIVND (reference sequence). The ends were cut back, 8 bases at V and 8 bases at J, with 18 bases in the middle. CDR3 sequence reads: CASALQGKGEKLFF. The CDR3 nucleotides read TGTGCCAGTGCCCTCCAGGGTAAAGGGGAAAAACTGTTTTTT. Full variable domain (remainder filled in from reference TRBV19 and TRBJ1-4): DGGITQSPKYLFRKEGQNVTLSCEQNLNHDAMYWYRQDPGQGLRLIYYSQIVNDFQKGDIAEGYSVSREKKESFPLTVTSAQKNPTAFYLCASALQGKGEKLFFGSGTQLSVL.

This rearrangement joins TRBV7-2 to TRBJ2-3; TRBD2 is a possible D gene (7 bases). The CDR3 consists of 13 residues. V gave up 4 bases and J gave up 7 bases, with 12 bases separating them. Germline CDR1 and CDR2: SGHTA and FQGNSA. The CDR3 region is CASSSPGGHTQYF. CDR3 sequence (DNA): TGTGCCAGCAGCTCGCCGGGGGGCCATACGCAGTATTTT. Combining the CDR3 with reference TRBV7-2 and TRBJ2-3 gives the whole variable domain GAGVSQSPSNKVTEKGKDVELRCDPISGHTALYWYRQSLGQGLEFLIYFQGNSAPDKSGLPSDRFSAERTGGSVSTLTIQRTQQEDSAVYLCASSSPGGHTQYFGPGTRLTVL.

Of note for this clone: Within the sample, other DNA sequences also encode this same CDR3. The chain carries TRBV7-8 and TRBJ2-5; D is unresolved. V was pared by 1 base and J by 2 bases, with 5 bases between. This CDR3 has 13 residues. In germline, CDR1 is SGHVS, CDR2 FQNEAQ. In DNA, the CDR3 is TGTGCCAGCAGCTTAGGGCAGCAAGAGACCCAGTACTTC. Translation: CASSLGQQETQYF.

J is TRBJ1-2 and V is TRBV2; D not certain. V lost 7 bases and J lost 7, with 16 bases in between. This CDR3 is built from 13 residues. CDR1 and CDR2 (germline): SNHLY, FYNNEI. Here the CDR3 DNA reads TGTGCCAGCAAACCCCCAGCACGGGGTGGCTACACCTTC. The encoded protein is CASKPPARGGYTF. The variable domain in full, with the rest retrieved from reference TRBV2 and TRBJ1-2, is EPEVTQTPSHQVTQMGQEVILRCVPISNHLYFYWYRQILGQKVEFLVSFYNNEISEKSEIFDDQFSVERPDGSNFTLKIRSTKLEDSAMYFCASKPPARGGYTFGSGTRLTVV.

The rearrangement joins TRBV4-1 to TRBJ1-1; 9 bases map to TRBD1. CDR3 length equals 14 residues. The germline V gene has CDR1 MGHRA and CDR2 YSYEKL. The junction had 3 bases not matched to a gene; V was cut back by 3 bases and J by 4 bases. The CDR3 nucleotides read TGCGCCAGCAGCCAGTTGGACAGGGGCACTGAAGCTTTCTTT. Its translation: CASSQLDRGTEAFF.

The chain carries TRBV6-5 and TRBJ1-4, with 8 nucleotides matching TRBD1. Germline V gene sequence: CDR1 MNHEY, CDR2 SVGAGI. J gave up 9 bases and V 4 bases, and 10 bases lay outside the gene matches. The length of the CDR3 is 15 residues. CDR3: CASSLAGGAEKKLFF. The CDR3 DNA sequence: TGTGCCAGCAGTTTAGCAGGGGGCGCGGAGAAAAAACTGTTTTTT.